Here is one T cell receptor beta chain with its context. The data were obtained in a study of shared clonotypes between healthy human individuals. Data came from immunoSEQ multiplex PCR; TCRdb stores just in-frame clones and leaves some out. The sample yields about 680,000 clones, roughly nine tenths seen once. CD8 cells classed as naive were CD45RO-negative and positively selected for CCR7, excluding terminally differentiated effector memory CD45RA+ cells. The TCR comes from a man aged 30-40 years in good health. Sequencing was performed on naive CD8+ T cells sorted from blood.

The CDR3 loop is CASSEGSQQIEQYF. The CDR3 nucleotides read TGCGCCAGCAGTGAGGGGAGCCAGCAGATCGAGCAGTACTTC. The rearrangement links TRBV10-2 to TRBJ2-7; D may be TRBD2 (5 bases). The CDR3 totals 14 residues. Trimming took off 2 bases at V and 6 bases at J, with 14 bases between the two ends. From germline, CDR1 is WSHSY and CDR2 SAAADI.